The source of this T cell receptor beta chain is a study of T cell repertoires in cytomegalovirus infection. Overall study findings and caveats: CMV-specific TCR beta clonotypes restricted by HLA-C were the ones dominating the ex vivo response. The cumulative frequency of public TCR beta families distinguished individuals who carried CMV together with the relevant HLA.

On this clonotype itself: The target antigen is unknown.

TCRdb ran MiXCR on the reads and lists one entry per CDR3 protein. The data contain some 150,000 distinct CDR3 sequences, roughly a quarter of them singletons. In germline, CDR1 is LGHNA, CDR2 YSLEER. The ends lost 2 bases at V and 2 bases at J; junction bases unmatched: 4. The CDR3 is made up of 15 amino acids. The chain links TRBV4-3 to TRBJ1-2; TRBD1 matches 8 bases. The sample was PBMCs. This TCR came from a human donor in good health (CMV status not recorded). Some clones in this sample may be carry-over from other donors' samples. The CDR3 region has the DNA TGCGCCAGCAGCCAACCCCGACAGGGGAACTATGGCTACACCTTC. It encodes CASSQPRQGNYGYTF.